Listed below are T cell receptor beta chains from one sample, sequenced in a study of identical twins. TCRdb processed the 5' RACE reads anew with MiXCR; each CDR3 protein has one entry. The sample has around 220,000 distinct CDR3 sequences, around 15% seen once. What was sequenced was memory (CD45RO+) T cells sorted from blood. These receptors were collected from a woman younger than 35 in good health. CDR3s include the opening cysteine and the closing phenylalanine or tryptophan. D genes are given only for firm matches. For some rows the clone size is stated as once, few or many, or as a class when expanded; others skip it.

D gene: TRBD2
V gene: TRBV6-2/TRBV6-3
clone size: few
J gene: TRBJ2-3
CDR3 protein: CASSHRTRNTDTQYF
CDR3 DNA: TGTGCCAGCAGTCATCGGACTAGGAACACAGATACGCAGTATTTT

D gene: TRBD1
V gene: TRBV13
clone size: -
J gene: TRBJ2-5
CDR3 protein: CASSGQGVTQYF
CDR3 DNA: TGTGCCAGTTCGGGACAGGGGGTGACCCAGTACTTC

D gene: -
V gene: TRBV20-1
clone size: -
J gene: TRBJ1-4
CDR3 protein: CSARDPREGNEKLFF
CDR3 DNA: TGCAGTGCTAGAGACCCCCGGGAAGGAAATGAAAAACTGTTTTTT

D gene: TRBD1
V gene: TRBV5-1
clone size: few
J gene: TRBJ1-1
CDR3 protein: CASSLEGASNTEAFF
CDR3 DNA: TGCGCCAGCAGCTTGGAGGGGGCGTCGAACACTGAAGCTTTCTTT

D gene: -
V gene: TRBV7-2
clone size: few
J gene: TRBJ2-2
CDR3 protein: CASSSYTGELFF
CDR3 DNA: TGTGCCAGCAGCTCCTACACCGGGGAGCTGTTTTTT

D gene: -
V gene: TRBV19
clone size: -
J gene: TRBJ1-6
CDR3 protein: CASSINRNSPLHF
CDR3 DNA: TGTGCCAGTAGTATAAACAGAAATTCACCCCTCCACTTT

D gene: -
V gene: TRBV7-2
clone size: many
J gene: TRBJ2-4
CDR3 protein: CASSLGRDSLAKNIQYF
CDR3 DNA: TGTGCCAGCAGCTTAGGGCGGGACAGTCTAGCCAAAAACATTCAGTACTTC

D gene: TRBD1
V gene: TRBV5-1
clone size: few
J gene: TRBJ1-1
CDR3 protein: CASSRDRGMDTEAFF
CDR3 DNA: TGCGCCAGCAGCCGGGACAGGGGGATGGACACTGAAGCTTTCTTT

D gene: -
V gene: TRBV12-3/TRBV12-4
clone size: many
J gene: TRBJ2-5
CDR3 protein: CASSPQGETQYF
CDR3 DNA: TGTGCCAGCAGTCCTCAAGGGGAGACCCAGTACTTC

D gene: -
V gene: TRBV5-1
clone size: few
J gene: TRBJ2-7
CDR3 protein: CASSRGNYEQYF
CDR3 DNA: TGCGCCAGCAGCAGAGGGAACTACGAGCAGTACTTC

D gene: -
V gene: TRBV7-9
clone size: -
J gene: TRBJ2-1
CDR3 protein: CASISSYNEQFF
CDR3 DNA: TGTGCCAGCATTAGCTCCTACAATGAGCAGTTCTTC

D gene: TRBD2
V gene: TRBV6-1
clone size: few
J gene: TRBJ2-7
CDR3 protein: CATHGAGPYEQYF
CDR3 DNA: TGTGCCACTCACGGAGCGGGACCCTACGAGCAGTACTTC

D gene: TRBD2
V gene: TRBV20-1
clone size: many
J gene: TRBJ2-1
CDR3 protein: CSATPAGRAPNEQFF
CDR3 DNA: TGCAGTGCTACGCCGGCAGGGAGGGCCCCCAATGAGCAGTTCTTC

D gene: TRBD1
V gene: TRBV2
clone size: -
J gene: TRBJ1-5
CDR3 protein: CASRGWTGDQPQHF
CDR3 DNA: TGTGCCAGCAGGGGTTGGACAGGAGATCAGCCCCAGCATTTT

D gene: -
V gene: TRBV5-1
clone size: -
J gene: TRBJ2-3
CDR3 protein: CASSLWGTDTQYF
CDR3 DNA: TGCGCCAGCAGCTTGTGGGGCACAGATACGCAGTATTTT

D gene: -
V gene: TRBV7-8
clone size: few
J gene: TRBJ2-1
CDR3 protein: CASSSYPDTYNEQFF
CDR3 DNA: TGTGCCAGCAGCTCCTACCCGGACACCTACAATGAGCAGTTCTTC

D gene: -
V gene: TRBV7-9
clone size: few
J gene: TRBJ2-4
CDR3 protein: CASRPKSGNIQYF
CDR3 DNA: TGTGCCAGCAGACCAAAATCAGGAAACATTCAGTACTTC

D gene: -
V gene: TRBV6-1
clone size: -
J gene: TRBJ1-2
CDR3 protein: CASSEQVDYGYTF
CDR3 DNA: TGTGCCAGCAGTGAACAGGTTGACTATGGCTACACCTTC

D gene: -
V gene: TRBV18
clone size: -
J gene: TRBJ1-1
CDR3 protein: CASSPARDPRVAFF
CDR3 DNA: TGTGCCAGCTCACCAGCCAGGGACCCACGAGTAGCTTTCTTT

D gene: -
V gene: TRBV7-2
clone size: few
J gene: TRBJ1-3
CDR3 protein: CASSYTDLGNTIYF
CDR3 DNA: TGTGCCAGCAGCTACACAGACCTCGGAAACACCATATATTTT

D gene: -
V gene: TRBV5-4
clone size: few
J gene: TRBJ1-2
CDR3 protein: CASSLLEGYYGYTF
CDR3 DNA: TGTGCCAGCAGCTTGTTAGAGGGGTACTATGGCTACACCTTC

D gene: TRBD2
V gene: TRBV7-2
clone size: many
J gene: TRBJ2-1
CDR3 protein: CASSLQRGYNEQFF
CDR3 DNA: TGTGCCAGCAGCTTACAGCGGGGTTACAATGAGCAGTTCTTC

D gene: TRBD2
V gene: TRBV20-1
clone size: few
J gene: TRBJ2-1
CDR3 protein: CSAPGEGLSYNEQFF
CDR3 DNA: TGCAGTGCTCCCGGGGAGGGGTTATCCTACAATGAGCAGTTCTTC

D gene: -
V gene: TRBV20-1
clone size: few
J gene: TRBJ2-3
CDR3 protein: CSASGVDTQYF
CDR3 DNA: TGCAGTGCTTCAGGGGTGGATACGCAGTATTTT

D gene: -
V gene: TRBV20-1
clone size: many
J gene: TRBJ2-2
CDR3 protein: CSASVPYTGELFF
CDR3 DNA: TGCAGTGCCTCCGTGCCCTATACCGGGGAGCTGTTTTTT

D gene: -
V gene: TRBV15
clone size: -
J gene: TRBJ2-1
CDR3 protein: CATRTLYNEQFF
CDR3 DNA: TGTGCCACCCGGACTCTTTACAATGAGCAGTTCTTC

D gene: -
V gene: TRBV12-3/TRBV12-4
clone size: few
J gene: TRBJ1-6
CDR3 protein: CASSLGQYGSPLHF
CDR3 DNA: TGTGCCAGCAGTTTAGGGCAGTACGGTTCACCCCTCCACTTT

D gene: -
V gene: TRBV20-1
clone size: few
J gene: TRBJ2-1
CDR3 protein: CSAGSGDSYNEQFF
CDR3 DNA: TGCAGTGCTGGTTCGGGGGACTCCTACAATGAGCAGTTCTTC

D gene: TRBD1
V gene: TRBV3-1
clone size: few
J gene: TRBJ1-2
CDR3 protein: CASSLTGTGKGGYTF
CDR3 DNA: TGTGCCAGCAGCTTAACCGGGACAGGGAAGGGAGGCTACACCTTC

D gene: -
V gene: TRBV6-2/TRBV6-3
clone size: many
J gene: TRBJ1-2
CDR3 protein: CASSAQQGTGYTF
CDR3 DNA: TGTGCCAGCAGTGCACAACAGGGTACTGGCTACACCTTC

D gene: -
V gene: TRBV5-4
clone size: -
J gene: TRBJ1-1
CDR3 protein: CASSLGGGASYTEAFF
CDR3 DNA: TGTGCCAGCAGCTTGGGAGGGGGGGCCTCGTACACTGAAGCTTTCTTT

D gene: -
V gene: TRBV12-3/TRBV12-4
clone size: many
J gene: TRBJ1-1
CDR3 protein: CASNHAGLGEAFF
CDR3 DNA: TGTGCCAGCAACCACGCGGGCCTAGGTGAAGCTTTCTTT

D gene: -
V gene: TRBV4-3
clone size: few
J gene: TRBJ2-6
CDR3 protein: CASSLEGMRSGANVLTF
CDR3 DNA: TGCGCCAGCAGCCTGGAGGGGATGAGGTCTGGGGCCAACGTCCTGACTTTC

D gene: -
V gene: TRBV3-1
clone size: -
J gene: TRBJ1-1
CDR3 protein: CASSQDVSRTEAFF
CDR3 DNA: TGTGCCAGCAGCCAAGATGTAAGTAGGACAGAAGCTTTCTTT

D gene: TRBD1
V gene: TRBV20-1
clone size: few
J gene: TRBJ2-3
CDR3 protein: CSARRQGGTDTQYF
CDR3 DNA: TGCAGTGCTAGAAGACAGGGTGGCACAGATACGCAGTATTTT

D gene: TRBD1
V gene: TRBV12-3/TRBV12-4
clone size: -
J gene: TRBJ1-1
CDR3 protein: CASSTPLTGGAEAFF
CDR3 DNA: TGTGCCAGCAGTACCCCCCTGACAGGGGGCGCTGAAGCTTTCTTT

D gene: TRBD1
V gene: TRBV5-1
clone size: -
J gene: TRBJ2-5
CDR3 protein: CASSLGTGGRETQYF
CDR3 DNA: TGCGCCAGCAGCTTGGGGACAGGGGGCCGGGAGACCCAGTACTTC

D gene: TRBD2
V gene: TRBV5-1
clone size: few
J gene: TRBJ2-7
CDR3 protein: CASNGRKPGLANSYEQYF
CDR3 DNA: TGCGCCAGCAACGGCAGGAAGCCGGGACTAGCAAACTCCTACGAGCAGTACTTC

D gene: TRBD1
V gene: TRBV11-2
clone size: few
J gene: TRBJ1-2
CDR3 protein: CASSLSGTGNGYTF
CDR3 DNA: TGTGCCAGCAGCTTGTCCGGGACAGGGAATGGCTACACCTTC

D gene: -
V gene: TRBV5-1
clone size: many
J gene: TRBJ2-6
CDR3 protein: CASSIGQTFSGANVLTF
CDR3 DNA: TGCGCCAGCAGCATCGGACAGACGTTCTCTGGGGCCAACGTCCTGACTTTC

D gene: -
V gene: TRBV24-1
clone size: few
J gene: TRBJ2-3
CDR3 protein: CATSDQGGAQYF
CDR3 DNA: TGTGCCACCAGTGATCAGGGGGGCGCGCAGTATTTT

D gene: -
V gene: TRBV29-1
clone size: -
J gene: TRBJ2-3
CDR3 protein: CSAQGQISTDTQYF
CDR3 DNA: TGCAGCGCCCAAGGACAGATTAGCACAGATACGCAGTATTTT

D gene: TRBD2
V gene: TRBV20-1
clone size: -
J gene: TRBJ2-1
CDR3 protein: CSARGGTSLNEQFF
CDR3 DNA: TGCAGTGCTAGAGGCGGGACTAGCCTCAATGAGCAGTTCTTC

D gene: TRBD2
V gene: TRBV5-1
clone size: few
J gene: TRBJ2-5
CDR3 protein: CASSLAPGLAETQYF
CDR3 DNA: TGCGCCAGCAGCTTGGCCCCGGGACTAGCCGAGACCCAGTACTTC

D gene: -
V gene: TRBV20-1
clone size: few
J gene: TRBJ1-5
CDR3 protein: CSAEGAKGQPQHF
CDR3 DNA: TGCAGTGCGGAAGGAGCGAAAGGTCAGCCCCAGCATTTT

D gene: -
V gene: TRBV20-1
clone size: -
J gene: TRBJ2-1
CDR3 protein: CSARGEVTFANEQFF
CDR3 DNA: TGCAGTGCTAGAGGGGAGGTTACCTTCGCCAATGAGCAGTTCTTC

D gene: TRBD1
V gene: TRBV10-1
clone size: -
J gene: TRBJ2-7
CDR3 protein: CASSTGGSGEQYF
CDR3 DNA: TGCGCCAGCAGCACAGGGGGGTCTGGCGAGCAGTACTTC

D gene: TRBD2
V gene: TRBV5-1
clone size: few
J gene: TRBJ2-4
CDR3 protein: CASSLYSGGDGLNIQYF
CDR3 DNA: TGCGCCAGCAGCTTGTATAGCGGGGGGGATGGTTTGAACATTCAGTACTTC

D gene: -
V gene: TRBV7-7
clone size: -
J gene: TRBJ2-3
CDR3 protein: CASSPRGGLTDTQYF
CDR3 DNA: TGTGCCAGCAGTCCACGTGGCGGACTCACAGATACGCAGTATTTT

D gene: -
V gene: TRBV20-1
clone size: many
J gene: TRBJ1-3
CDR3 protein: CSAGPQGMGNTIYF
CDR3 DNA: TGCAGTGCTGGACCCCAGGGGATGGGTAACACCATATATTTT

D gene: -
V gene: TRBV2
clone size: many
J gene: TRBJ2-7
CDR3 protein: CASSDNYEQYF
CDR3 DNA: TGTGCCAGCAGTGACAACTACGAGCAGTACTTC

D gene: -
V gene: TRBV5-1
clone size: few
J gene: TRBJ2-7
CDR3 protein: CASSLGQGTGEQYF
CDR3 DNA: TGCGCCAGCAGCTTGGGGCAGGGAACGGGCGAGCAGTACTTC

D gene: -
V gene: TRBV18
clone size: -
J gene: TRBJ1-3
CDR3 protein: CASSLGNPLGNSGNTIYF
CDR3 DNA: TGTGCCAGCTCCCTTGGAAATCCACTGGGTAACTCTGGAAACACCATATATTTT